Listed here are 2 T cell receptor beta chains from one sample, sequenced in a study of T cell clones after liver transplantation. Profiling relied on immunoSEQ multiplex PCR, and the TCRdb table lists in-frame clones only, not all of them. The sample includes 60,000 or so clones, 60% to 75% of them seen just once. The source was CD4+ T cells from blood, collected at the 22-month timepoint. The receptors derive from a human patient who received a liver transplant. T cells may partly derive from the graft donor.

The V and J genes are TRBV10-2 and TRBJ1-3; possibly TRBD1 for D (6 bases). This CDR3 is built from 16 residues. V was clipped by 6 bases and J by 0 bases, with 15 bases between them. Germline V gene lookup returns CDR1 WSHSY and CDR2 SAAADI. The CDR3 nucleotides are TGCGCCAGCAGCCTTGGACAGCCAAGCTCTGGAAACACCATATATTTT. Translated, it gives CASSLGQPSSGNTIYF.

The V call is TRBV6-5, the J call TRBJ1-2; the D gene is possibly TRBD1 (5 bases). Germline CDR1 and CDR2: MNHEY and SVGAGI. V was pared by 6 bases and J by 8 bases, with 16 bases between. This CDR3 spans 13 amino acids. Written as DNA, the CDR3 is TGTGCCAGCAGGATGACAGCCCTCGAGGGCTACACCTTC. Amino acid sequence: CASRMTALEGYTF.